The entry below describes one T cell receptor beta chain. As yet, its antigen is unknown. The data stem from a study of CD8+ T cells in alopecia areata. Study details: Treated patients were given oral tofacitinib, which was dosed at 5 to 10 mg twice daily. A 6-month period off drug followed tofacitinib, which lasted 6 to 18 months. Study-wide results and caveats: Normal skin's resident alphabeta T cells are also sequenced in scalp samples.

The treatment was: oral pan-JAK inhibitor, 5-10 mg twice daily. PBMCs served as the source from which CD4+ and CD8+ T cells were sorted. Germline V gives CDR1 SQVTM, CDR2 ANQGSEA. The CDR3 consists of 15 residues. After isolation, RNA underwent reverse transcription to generate cDNA as the sequencing template. Profiled with immunoSEQ multiplex PCR; TCRdb holds only in-frame clones, not every one. The table lists 35,000 to 45,000 clones, roughly 90% of them singletons. The source is a human donor with alopecia areata. Here the sequenced sample was CD8+ T cells sorted from blood, taken at week 24, from a patient treated with tofacitinib. The chain has TRBV29-1 and TRBJ2-5; 8 bases are shared with TRBD1. The DNA end is more similar to TRBJ2-7, so the J call may be wrong. The CDR3 DNA is TGCAGCGTTGAAGATCGACAGGGGACGACCTACGAGCAGTACTTC. This encodes CSVEDRQGTTYEQYF.